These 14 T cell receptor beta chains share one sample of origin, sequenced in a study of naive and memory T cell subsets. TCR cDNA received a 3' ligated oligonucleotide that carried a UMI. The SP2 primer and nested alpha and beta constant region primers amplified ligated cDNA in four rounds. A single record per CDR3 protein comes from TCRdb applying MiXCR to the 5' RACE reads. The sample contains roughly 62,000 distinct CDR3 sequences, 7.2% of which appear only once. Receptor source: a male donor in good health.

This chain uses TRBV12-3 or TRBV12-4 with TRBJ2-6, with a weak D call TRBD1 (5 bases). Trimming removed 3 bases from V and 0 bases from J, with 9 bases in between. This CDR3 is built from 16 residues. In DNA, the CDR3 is TGTGCCAGCAGTTTCAATCAGGGCTCTGGGGCCAACGTCCTGACTTTC. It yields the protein CASSFNQGSGANVLTF.

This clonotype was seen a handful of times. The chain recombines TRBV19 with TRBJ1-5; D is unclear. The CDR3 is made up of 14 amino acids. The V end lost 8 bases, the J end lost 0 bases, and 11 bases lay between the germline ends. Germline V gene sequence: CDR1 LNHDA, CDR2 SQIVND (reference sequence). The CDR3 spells CASAPSNSNQPQHF. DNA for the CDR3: TGTGCCAGTGCCCCCTCGAATAGCAATCAGCCCCAGCATTTT.

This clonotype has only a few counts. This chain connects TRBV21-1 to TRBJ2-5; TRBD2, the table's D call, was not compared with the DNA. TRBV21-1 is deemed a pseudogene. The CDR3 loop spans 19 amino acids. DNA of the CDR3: TGTGCCAGCAGCAAAAGGGAATACCGGGACGCCGGACATATGGAGACCCAGTACTTC. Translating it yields CASSKREYRDAGHMETQYF.

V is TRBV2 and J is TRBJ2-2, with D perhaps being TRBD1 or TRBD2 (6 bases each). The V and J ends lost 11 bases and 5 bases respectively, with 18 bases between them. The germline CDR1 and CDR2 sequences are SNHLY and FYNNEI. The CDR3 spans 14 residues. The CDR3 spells CAGEGGKETGELFF. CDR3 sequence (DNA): TGTGCCGGAGAGGGGGGCAAAGAGACCGGGGAGCTGTTTTTT.

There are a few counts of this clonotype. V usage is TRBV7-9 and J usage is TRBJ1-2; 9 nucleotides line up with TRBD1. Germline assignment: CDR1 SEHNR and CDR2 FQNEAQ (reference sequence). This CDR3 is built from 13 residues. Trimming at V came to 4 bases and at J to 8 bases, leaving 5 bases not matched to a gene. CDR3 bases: TGTGCCAGCAGCTCACAGGGGGCTCTGGGCTACACCTTC. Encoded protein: CASSSQGALGYTF. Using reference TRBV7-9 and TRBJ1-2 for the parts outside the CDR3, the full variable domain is DTGVSQNPRHKITKRGQNVTFRCDPISEHNRLYWYRQTLGQGPEFLTYFQNEAQLEKSRLLSDRFSAERPKGSFSTLEIQRTEQGDSAMYLCASSSQGALGYTFGSGTRLTVV.

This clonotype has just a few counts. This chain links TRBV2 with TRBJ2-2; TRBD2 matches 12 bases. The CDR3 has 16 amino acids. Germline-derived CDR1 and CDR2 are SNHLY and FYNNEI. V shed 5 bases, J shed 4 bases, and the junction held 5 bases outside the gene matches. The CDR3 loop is CASSPTSGRRTGELFF. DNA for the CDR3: TGTGCCAGCAGTCCTACTAGCGGGAGGCGCACCGGGGAGCTGTTTTTT.

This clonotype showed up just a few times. CDR3 nucleotides: TGTGCCAGCAGTTTCCTCACTCCTGGCACCGGGGAGCTGTTTTTT. Its translation is CASSFLTPGTGELFF. The genes are TRBV12-3 or TRBV12-4 and TRBJ2-2; D gene ambiguous. CDR3 size: 15 residues. The V gene lost 3 bases and the J gene lost 4 bases, with 12 bases spanning the gap.

CDR3 bases: TGTGCCAGCAGCCAAGACAGGGTAGCCAAAAACATTCAGTACTTC. The encoded protein is CASSQDRVAKNIQYF. V usage is TRBV7-9 and J usage is TRBJ2-4; 7 bases map to TRBD1. The CDR3 contains 15 residues. Germline CDR1 is SEHNR and CDR2 is FQNEAQ (reference sequence). Trimming cost V 5 bases and J 0 bases; bases outside gene matches: 4.

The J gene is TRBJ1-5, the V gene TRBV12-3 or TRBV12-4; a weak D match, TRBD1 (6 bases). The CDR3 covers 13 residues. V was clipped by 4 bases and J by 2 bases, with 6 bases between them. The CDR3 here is CASSSGGNQPQHF. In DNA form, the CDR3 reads TGTGCCAGCAGTTCAGGGGGCAATCAGCCCCAGCATTTT.

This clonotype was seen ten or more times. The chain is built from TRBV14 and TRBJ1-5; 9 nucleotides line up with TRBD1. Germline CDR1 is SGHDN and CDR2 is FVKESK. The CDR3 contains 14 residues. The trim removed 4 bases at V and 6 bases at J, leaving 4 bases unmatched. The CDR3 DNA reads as TGTGCCAGCAGCCGGACAGGGGTGAGTCAGCCCCAGCATTTT. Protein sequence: CASSRTGVSQPQHF.

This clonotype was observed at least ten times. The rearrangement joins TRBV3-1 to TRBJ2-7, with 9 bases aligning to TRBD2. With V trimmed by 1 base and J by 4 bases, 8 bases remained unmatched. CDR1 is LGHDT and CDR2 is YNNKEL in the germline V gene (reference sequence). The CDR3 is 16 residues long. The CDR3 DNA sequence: TGTGCCAGCAGCCAAGTAGCGAGCGGGAGGCTTTACGAGCAGTACTTC. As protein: CASSQVASGRLYEQYF.

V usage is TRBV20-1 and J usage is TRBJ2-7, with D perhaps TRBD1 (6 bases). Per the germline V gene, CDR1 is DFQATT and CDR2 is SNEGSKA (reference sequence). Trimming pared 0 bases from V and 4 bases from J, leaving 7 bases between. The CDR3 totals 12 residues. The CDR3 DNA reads TGCAGTGCTAGAGAAGGGGGATACGAGCAGTACTTC. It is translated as CSAREGGYEQYF.

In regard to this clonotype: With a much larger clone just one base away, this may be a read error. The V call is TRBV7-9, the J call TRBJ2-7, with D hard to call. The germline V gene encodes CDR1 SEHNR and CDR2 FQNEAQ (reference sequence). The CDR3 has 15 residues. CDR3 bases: TGTACCAGCAGCTTAGTGGGTTACGGCTCCTACGAGCAGTACTTC. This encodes CTSSLVGYGSYEQYF.

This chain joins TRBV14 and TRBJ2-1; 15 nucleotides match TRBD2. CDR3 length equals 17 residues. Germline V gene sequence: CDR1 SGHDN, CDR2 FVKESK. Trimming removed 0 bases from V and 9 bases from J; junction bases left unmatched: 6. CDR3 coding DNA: TGTGCCAGCAGCCAAGATCCGCGGACTAGCGGGAGGGGTGAGCAGTTCTTC. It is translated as CASSQDPRTSGRGEQFF. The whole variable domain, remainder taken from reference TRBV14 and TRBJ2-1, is EAGVTQFPSHSVIEKGQTVTLRCDPISGHDNLYWYRRVMGKEIKFLLHFVKESKQDESGMPNNRFLAERTGGTYSTLKVQPAELEDSGVYFCASSQDPRTSGRGEQFFGPGTRLTVL.